A single sample is the source of the 10 T cell receptor beta chains below, sequenced in a study of glioma-infiltrating T cells after dendritic cell vaccination. Time point reported: after dendritic cell vaccination, including at tumor progression/relapse. The assay was immunoSEQ multiplex PCR, and TCRdb's table has in-frame clones only and misses some. Altogether 90,000 or so clones are present, approximately 75% being singletons, with the ten largest covering roughly 2.1%. Here the sequenced sample was blood, taken after dendritic cell vaccination. All receptors derive from a human donor with glioblastoma.

The J gene is TRBJ2-1, the V gene TRBV21-1; the table's D call of TRBD2 was not tested on the DNA. TRBV21-1 is a listed pseudogene. The CDR3 contains 10 residues. The chain's CDR3 is CSGPYNEQFF. In DNA, the CDR3 is TGTAGCGGCCCTTACAATGAGCAGTTCTTC.

The genes are TRBV5-1 and TRBJ2-1, with a possible D match to TRBD2 (7 bases). Germline CDR1 is SGHRS and CDR2 is YFSETQ. There are 15 residues in the CDR3. The V end was cut by 1 base, the J end by 6 bases, with 14 bases between. The CDR3 region is CASSLSGIGGNEQFF. In nucleotides, the CDR3 is TGCGCCAGCAGCTTGAGCGGGATAGGGGGCAATGAGCAGTTCTTC.

The chain links TRBV2 to TRBJ1-4; no clear D gene. With 4 bases removed from V and 0 bases from J, the gap between germline ends came to 6 bases. This CDR3 contains 14 residues. Looked up from germline, CDR1 is SNHLY and CDR2 is FYNNEI. The DNA of the CDR3 is TGTGCCAGCAGTGTTCCTGCAACTAATGAAAAACTGTTTTTT. It yields the protein CASSVPATNEKLFF.

The chain links TRBV10-3 to TRBJ2-2; D possibly corresponds to TRBD2 (5 bases). The ends were cut back, 8 bases at V and 5 bases at J, with 9 bases in the middle. Germline lookup yields CDR1 ENHRY and CDR2 SYGVKD. The CDR3 is made up of 12 amino acids. For the CDR3, the DNA is TGTGCCATCGCGACGGGAACCGGGGAGCTGTTTTTT. Its translation is CAIATGTGELFF.

This chain connects TRBV29-1 to TRBJ2-2; 13 nucleotides match TRBD2. From germline, CDR1 is SQVTM and CDR2 ANQGSEA. This CDR3 region has 17 residues. The ends lost 5 bases at V and 0 bases at J; junction bases unmatched: 6. The CDR3 DNA follows: TGCAGCGTTCTTGGACTAGCGGGGGCCTCGAACACCGGGGAGCTGTTTTTT. Translation: CSVLGLAGASNTGELFF.

The chain carries TRBV10-3 and TRBJ1-5, with unresolved D. Per germline, CDR1 ENHRY and CDR2 SYGVKD. The CDR3 has 14 amino acids. V was shortened by 0 bases and J by 4 bases, with 7 bases between the two germline ends. For the CDR3, the DNA is TGTGCCATCAGTGAGTCTGGAGTTAATCAGCCCCAGCATTTT. Protein: CAISESGVNQPQHF.

V and J are TRBV2 and TRBJ1-2, with 7 bases that match TRBD1. This CDR3 is built from 10 residues. The germline V gene has CDR1 SNHLY and CDR2 FYNNEI. The J segment lost 13 bases and the V segment lost 9 bases, leaving 8 bases of the junction unmatched. CDR3 coding DNA: TGTGCCAGGGGGATACAGGGGCTCACCTTC. It encodes CARGIQGLTF.

CDR3 bases: TGTGCCAGCAACCGGGACAGGGACACCGGGGAGCTGTTTTTT. Translation gives CASNRDRDTGELFF. The gene calls are TRBV6-1 and TRBJ2-2; 9 bases fit TRBD1. The length of the CDR3 is 14 residues. V lost 7 bases to trimming and J lost 3 bases; unmatched junction nucleotides: 3. Germline V gene sequence: CDR1 MNHNS, CDR2 SASEGT.

As DNA, the CDR3 is TGCGCCAGCAGCTTGCTGTCAGGGGGTCGGGATGAGCAGTTCTTC. Its translation: CASSLLSGGRDEQFF. The genes are TRBV5-1 and TRBJ2-1; TRBD1 matches at 7 bases. The J segment lost 8 bases and the V segment lost 1 base, leaving 9 bases of the junction unmatched. The CDR3 has 15 amino acids. Germline V gene sequence: CDR1 SGHRS, CDR2 YFSETQ.

DNA for the CDR3: TGTGCCAGCAGTGCGGGGACATATACTACTAATGGCTACACCTTC. Translation gives CASSAGTYTTNGYTF. The genes are TRBV2 and TRBJ1-2; tentative D call: TRBD1 (6 bases). Between the trimmed V and J ends, which lost 4 bases and 6 bases, there was a span of 18 bases. The V gene's germline CDR1 is SNHLY and CDR2 FYNNEI. The CDR3 covers 15 residues.